Listed here are 30 T cell receptor beta chains from one sample, sequenced in a study of OX40 agonist ivuxolimab in advanced cancers. The method was immunoSEQ multiplex PCR; TCRdb's version includes in-frame clones alone and lacks a portion of them. The table shows around 68,000 clones, with more than 75% occurring only once. Sequencing was performed on CD4+ or CD8+ T cells sorted from blood, taken in a trial of the OX40 agonist ivuxolimab. Source of these receptors: an adult with an advanced solid tumor such as melanoma, head and neck, liver or kidney cancer.

The rearrangement uses TRBV19 and TRBJ1-3; TRBD1 matches 7 bases. The length of the CDR3 is 15 residues. Per germline, CDR1 LNHDA and CDR2 SQIVND (reference sequence). The J segment lost 0 bases and the V segment lost 5 bases, leaving 4 bases of the junction unmatched. The CDR3 DNA sequence: TGTGCCAGTAGTTCGGACAGGTCCTCTGGAAACACCATATATTTT. This codes for CASSSDRSSGNTIYF.

The V gene is TRBV19, the J gene TRBJ2-5; D not resolved. Germline V gives CDR1 LNHDA, CDR2 SQIVND (reference sequence). Trimming pared 6 bases from V and 2 bases from J, leaving 10 bases between. The length of the CDR3 is 13 residues. The CDR3 sequence: CASSPPGQETQYF. The CDR3, as DNA: TGTGCCAGTAGCCCGCCAGGACAAGAGACCCAGTACTTC.

The table lists this clone with a count of one. The chain recombines TRBV6-1 with TRBJ2-7, with a tentative D call TRBD2 (6 bases). This CDR3 contains 16 residues. V lost 2 bases and J lost 4, with 18 bases in between. Germline lookup yields CDR1 MNHNS and CDR2 SASEGT. The CDR3 is CASSELPREFSYEQYF. CDR3 in DNA: TGTGCCAGCAGTGAATTACCCCGGGAGTTCTCATACGAGCAGTACTTC.

The CDR3: CASSTSLILPMGTGELFF. The CDR3 region has the DNA TGTGCCAGCAGCACCAGTTTGATCCTGCCGATGGGAACCGGGGAGCTGTTTTTT. The rearrangement links TRBV7-9 to TRBJ2-2, with D hard to call. Germline CDR1 SEHNR, CDR2 FQNEAQ (reference sequence). The germline V and J ends were trimmed by 5 bases and 5 bases, with 24 bases remaining between them. The CDR3 is 18 amino acids.

The chain couples TRBV2 to TRBJ1-1; D is ambiguous. Germline V gene sequence: CDR1 SNHLY, CDR2 FYNNEI. The ends were cut back, 4 bases at V and 2 bases at J, with 11 bases in the middle. This CDR3 spans 14 amino acids. CDR3 sequence reads: CASSVGPLNTEAFF. The CDR3 bases are TGTGCCAGCAGTGTAGGGCCCTTAAACACTGAAGCTTTCTTT.

The chain joins TRBV5-1 to TRBJ1-2; D is uncertain. The germline gives CDR1 SGHRS, CDR2 YFSETQ. Trimming took off 1 base at V and 12 bases at J, with 19 bases between the two ends. CDR3 length equals 14 residues. This chain's CDR3 is CASSLRSDHLGNTF. The CDR3 DNA reads as TGCGCCAGCAGCTTGCGTAGCGATCATCTTGGGAACACCTTC.

The J gene is TRBJ2-7, the V gene TRBV11-2, with a weak D call TRBD2 (6 bases). Between the trimmed V and J ends, which lost 0 bases and 4 bases, there was a span of 16 bases. CDR3 size: 16 residues. Germline V gene sequence: CDR1 SGHAT, CDR2 FQNNGV. The CDR3 region has the DNA TGTGCCAGCAGCTTAGATCTCGCGGGGCCCATTTACGAGCAGTACTTC. This translates into CASSLDLAGPIYEQYF.

The chain uses TRBV15 and TRBJ2-1, with 11 nucleotides matching TRBD2. The length of the CDR3 is 19 residues. The germline CDR1 and CDR2 sequences are LNHNV and YYDKDF (reference sequence). J lost 9 bases, V lost 0 bases, and 16 bases had no gene match. CDR3 coding DNA: TGTGCCACCAGCAGAGACCCCTTTCCGGGACTAGCGGAGGGGGGTGAGCAGTTCTTC. The encoded protein is CATSRDPFPGLAEGGEQFF. The whole variable domain, remainder taken from reference TRBV15 and TRBJ2-1, is DAMVIQNPRYQVTQFGKPVTLSCSQTLNHNVMYWYQQKSSQAPKLLFHYYDKDFNNEADTPDNFQSRRPNTSFCFLDIRSPGLGDTAMYLCATSRDPFPGLAEGGEQFFGPGTRLTVL.

The genes are TRBV9 and TRBJ1-3; D remains ambiguous. Trimming stripped 2 bases from V and 3 bases from J, with 6 bases between. Per germline, CDR1 SGDLS and CDR2 YYNGEE. There are 13 residues in the CDR3. As DNA, the CDR3 is TGTGCCAGCAGCGTGTCTCATGGAAACACCATATATTTT. Residues: CASSVSHGNTIYF.

J is TRBJ2-5 and V is TRBV5-5; the match to TRBD1 covers 9 bases. V shed 3 bases and J 4 bases; nucleotides not matched to a gene: 7. CDR1 SGHKS and CDR2 YYEKEE come from the germline V gene (reference sequence). The CDR3 spans 15 residues. CDR3 residues: CASSSLGQGRETQYF. The CDR3 DNA sequence: TGTGCCAGCAGCTCTTTGGGACAGGGAAGAGAGACCCAGTACTTC.

This clone showed up just once. V gene TRBV7-2 combines with J gene TRBJ1-4; D call uncertain. Between the trimmed V and J ends, which lost 4 bases and 5 bases, there was a span of 11 bases. The CDR3 spans 14 residues. Germline values: CDR1 SGHTA, CDR2 FQGNSA. The CDR3 spells CASSSGKRNEKLFF. The CDR3 nucleotides are TGTGCCAGCAGCTCCGGGAAGAGGAATGAAAAACTGTTTTTT.

This sequence joins TRBV19 and TRBJ1-5; D uncertain. Trimming took 6 bases from V and 0 from J, leaving 15 bases between them. The V gene's germline CDR1 is LNHDA and CDR2 SQIVND (reference sequence). CDR3 length: 16 amino acids. CDR3 in DNA: TGTGCCAGTAGCGCTACTCAGACCTATAGCAATCAGCCCCAGCATTTT. Its translation is CASSATQTYSNQPQHF.

The chain is built from TRBV5-8 and TRBJ1-2; a weak D match, TRBD1 (5 bases). V gave up 1 base and J gave up 2 bases, with 12 bases separating them. The CDR3 has 15 amino acids. CDR1 and CDR2 (germline): SGHTS, YDEGEE. The CDR3 sequence: CASSLPGHPNYGYTF. The CDR3 bases are TGTGCCAGCAGCTTGCCAGGACACCCGAACTATGGCTACACCTTC.

V gene TRBV5-1 combines with J gene TRBJ2-5; 10 nucleotides agree with TRBD1. Germline lookup yields CDR1 SGHRS and CDR2 YFSETQ. The CDR3 totals 15 residues. V dropped 3 bases and J dropped 4; count of bases not matched to a gene: 6. In DNA, the CDR3 is TGCGCCAGCAGCTGGAGACAGGGGGCGGGAGAGACCCAGTACTTC. Its protein product is CASSWRQGAGETQYF.

The V and J genes are TRBV5-1 and TRBJ1-4, with a weak D call TRBD1 (6 bases). Germline values: CDR1 SGHRS, CDR2 YFSETQ. This CDR3 has 17 residues. V gave up 1 base and J gave up 2 bases, with 15 bases separating them. CDR3 sequence: CASSLSPGGATNEKLFF. CDR3 sequence (DNA): TGCGCCAGCAGCTTGTCCCCCGGGGGGGCGACTAATGAAAAACTGTTTTTT.

The J gene is TRBJ2-1, the V gene TRBV10-1, with D unresolved. V was cut by 2 bases and J by 0 bases, with 11 bases left in between. Per germline, CDR1 WNHNN and CDR2 SYGVQD (reference sequence). This CDR3 has 16 amino acids. The CDR3 sequence is CASSEVSSVSYNEQFF. DNA for the CDR3: TGCGCCAGCAGTGAGGTCAGTTCCGTCTCCTACAATGAGCAGTTCTTC.

V and J are TRBV5-4 and TRBJ2-1, with 9 bases lining up with TRBD1. The CDR3 has 15 residues. CDR1 and CDR2 (germline): SGHNT, YYREEE (reference sequence). J gave up 2 bases and V 4 bases, and 4 bases lay outside the gene matches. CDR3 loop: CASSPGTGTYNEQFF. CDR3 DNA: TGTGCCAGCAGCCCCGGGACAGGGACCTACAATGAGCAGTTCTTC.

The V and J genes are TRBV11-2 and TRBJ2-5, with D uncertain. V was pared by 4 bases and J by 4 bases, with 7 bases between. Germline CDR1 reads SGHAT; CDR2 reads FQNNGV. CDR3 length: 12 amino acids. The CDR3: CASSYLAETQYF. The CDR3 DNA sequence: TGTGCCAGCAGCTATTTAGCAGAGACCCAGTACTTC.

This clone was seen a handful of times. The V and J genes are TRBV5-1 and TRBJ1-2; perhaps TRBD1 as D (6 bases). This CDR3 comprises 14 residues. The germline V and J ends were trimmed by 4 bases and 4 bases, with 14 bases remaining between them. Germline assignment: CDR1 SGHRS and CDR2 YFSETQ. The CDR3 here is CASSPGGGFYGYTF. The CDR3 DNA reads as TGCGCCAGCAGCCCTGGAGGGGGATTCTATGGCTACACCTTC.

The rearrangement links TRBV5-1 to TRBJ2-1, with D possibly matching TRBD1 (5 bases). Germline CDR1 and CDR2: SGHRS and YFSETQ. The CDR3 is made up of 16 amino acids. With 1 base removed from V and 6 bases from J, the gap between germline ends came to 17 bases. The chain's CDR3 is CASSLNVQDSTNEQFF. The CDR3 DNA follows: TGCGCCAGCAGCTTGAACGTCCAAGACAGTACCAATGAGCAGTTCTTC.

This clone was seen a few times. The CDR3 DNA reads TGTGCCAGCAGCGTGCTAGCGGGAGCACTGGGTGAGCAGTTCTTC. Translation: CASSVLAGALGEQFF. The V call is TRBV9, the J call TRBJ2-1; 10 bases are a match to TRBD2. CDR1 is SGDLS, CDR2 YYNGEE, per germline. The V segment lost 2 bases and the J segment 9 bases; nucleotides outside the gene matches: 8. CDR3 length: 15 residues.

The chain recombines TRBV7-9 with TRBJ1-2; 8 bases agree with TRBD1. Germline V CDR1 and CDR2: SEHNR, FQNEAQ (reference sequence). The CDR3 sequence is 15 residues long. Trimming removed 5 bases from V and 8 bases from J; junction bases left unmatched: 13. The CDR3 sequence is CASSPSGQAGLGYTF. The CDR3 DNA reads as TGTGCCAGCAGCCCCTCGGGACAGGCGGGTCTCGGCTACACCTTC. The full variable domain, rest sourced from reference TRBV7-9 and TRBJ1-2, is DTGVSQNPRHKITKRGQNVTFRCDPISEHNRLYWYRQTLGQGPEFLTYFQNEAQLEKSRLLSDRFSAERPKGSFSTLEIQRTEQGDSAMYLCASSPSGQAGLGYTFGSGTRLTVV.

The genes are TRBV5-1 and TRBJ2-1; weak D call: TRBD1 (6 bases). The V and J ends lost 0 bases and 4 bases respectively, with 14 bases between them. This CDR3 has 16 amino acids. Germline values: CDR1 SGHRS, CDR2 YFSETQ. The CDR3 here is CASSLGGRVEYNEQFF. The CDR3 DNA follows: TGCGCCAGCAGCTTGGGGGGGCGGGTCGAATACAATGAGCAGTTCTTC. Filled out from reference TRBV5-1 and TRBJ2-1, the complete variable domain reads KAGVTQTPRYLIKTRGQQVTLSCSPISGHRSVSWYQQTPGQGLQFLFEYFSETQRNKGNFPGRFSGRQFSNSRSEMNVSTLELGDSALYLCASSLGGRVEYNEQFFGPGTRLTVL.

This clone was detected a few times. CDR3 nucleotide sequence: TGTGCCATCAGTGCACAGGGTTACGAGCAGTACTTC. It encodes CAISAQGYEQYF. V is TRBV10-3 and J is TRBJ2-7, with a weak D call TRBD1 (6 bases). CDR3 length: 12 amino acids. CDR1 and CDR2 from the germline V gene are ENHRY and SYGVKD. V was trimmed by 4 bases and J by 4 bases, leaving 8 bases between them.

J is TRBJ1-2 and V is TRBV5-6; possible D gene TRBD1, 6 bases. This CDR3 region has 13 residues. V dropped 2 bases and J dropped 5 bases, with 10 bases sitting between them. The germline V gene has CDR1 SGHDT and CDR2 YYEEEE. Here the CDR3 DNA reads TGTGCCAGCAGCTTTGAGGGGGGATATGGCTACACCTTC. It translates to CASSFEGGYGYTF.

V usage is TRBV9 and J usage is TRBJ2-1, with TRBD2 identical over 9 bases. The CDR3 runs to 15 residues. Germline V gene sequence: CDR1 SGDLS, CDR2 YYNGEE. V gave up 4 bases and J gave up 4 bases; unmatched junction bases: 6. The CDR3 DNA is TGTGCCAGCAGCATGACTAGCGGACAATACAATGAGCAGTTCTTC. Translated, it gives CASSMTSGQYNEQFF.

The chain uses TRBV5-6 and TRBJ2-1; 15 bases are shared with TRBD2. CDR3 length: 19 residues. Germline loops: CDR1 SGHDT, CDR2 YYEEEE. V shed 6 bases and J 1 base; nucleotides not matched to a gene: 11. The CDR3 region has the DNA TGTGCCAGCACCTCATTAGGACTAGCGGGAGGGGGGTCCTACAATGAGCAGTTCTTC. Residues: CASTSLGLAGGGSYNEQFF.

This clone showed up just once. The chain links TRBV20-1 to TRBJ2-3; 7 bases map to TRBD1. J was trimmed by 4 bases and V by 7 bases; bases with no gene match: 2. The CDR3 contains 11 residues. Per the germline V gene, CDR1 is DFQATT and CDR2 is SNEGSKA (reference sequence). The CDR3 reads CSGQGADTQYF. The CDR3 coding sequence is TGCAGTGGACAGGGCGCAGATACGCAGTATTTT.

The CDR3 region is CASSPRDRNEQFF. The CDR3 DNA sequence: TGTGCCAGCAGTCCCCGGGACCGAAATGAGCAGTTCTTC. The gene calls are TRBV27 and TRBJ2-1, with D perhaps being TRBD1 or TRBD2 (5 bases each). Trimming cost V 5 bases and J 7 bases, with 12 bases left between them. CDR1 is MNHEY and CDR2 is SMNVEV in the germline V gene (reference sequence). The CDR3 runs to 13 residues.

The chain recombines TRBV28 with TRBJ1-2; D remains ambiguous. Germline loops: CDR1 MDHEN, CDR2 SYDVKM. The CDR3 consists of 12 residues. V was cut by 4 bases and J by 4 bases, with 7 bases left in between. CDR3 bases: TGTGCCAGCAGTTCCCAGGCCTATGGCTACACCTTC. Translating it yields CASSSQAYGYTF.